These T cell receptor beta chains were read from a single sample in a study of cytomegalovirus exposure and HLA in healthy donors. The data were produced by immunoSEQ multiplex PCR, yet TCRdb's version contains in-frame clones alone and is incomplete. The sample consists of 200,000 or so clones, around four fifths of them appearing once. Input material: PBMCs. The receptors here all came from a man aged 18 to 30 in good health and CMV-seropositive. The CDR3 runs from the conserved cysteine through the conserved F or W. The D gene is left open where the match is weak. Some rows have no size entry. The others give once, few or many, or a class for an expanded clone.

>NA|NA|TRBV27|14|TRBJ1-2
TGTGCCAGCAGTCGTGGTACGGTAGACTATGGCTACACCTTC
CASSRGTVDYGYTF
>NA|TRBD1|TRBV5-6|13|TRBJ1-5
TGTGCCAGCAGCTCGGGGACAGGGGGGCCCCAGCATTTT
CASSSGTGGPQHF
>NA|TRBD2|TRBV28|16|TRBJ2-1
TGTGCCAGCAGTTCCGGGACTAGCGGGAGAGGGAATGAGCAGTTCTTC
CASSSGTSGRGNEQFF
>NA|NA|TRBV6-1|13|TRBJ2-7
TGTGCCAGCAGGGCGGGACAGATCTACGAGCAGTACTTC
CASRAGQIYEQYF
>NA|NA|TRBV13|14|TRBJ2-7
TGTGCCAGCAGGGCAGGGGTTGACCTCTACGAGCAGTACTTC
CASRAGVDLYEQYF
>once|NA|TRBV28|15|TRBJ1-2
TGTGCCAGCAGTGGACCATATTGGGCAGGGATAGGCTACACCTTC
CASSGPYWAGIGYTF
>NA|TRBD2|TRBV15|15|TRBJ2-1
TGTGCCACCCAGAGCAGCGGGGGTCTTTACAATGAGCAGTTCTTC
CATQSSGGLYNEQFF
>NA|NA|TRBV11-2|15|TRBJ2-7
TGTGCCAGCAGCTTAGAAACTACGTCGGTCTACGAGCAGTACTTC
CASSLETTSVYEQYF
>NA|TRBD1|TRBV27|15|TRBJ2-7
TGTGCCAGCAGTCGGACAGGGTTTCTCTCCTACGAGCAGTACTTC
CASSRTGFLSYEQYF
>NA|NA|TRBV6-5|14|TRBJ2-7
TGTGCCAGCAGTTACTTGGGGACTTCCTACGAGCAGTACTTC
CASSYLGTSYEQYF
>NA|TRBD1|TRBV2|14|TRBJ2-5
TGTGCCAGCAGTGATTTAAGACAGGGAGAGACCCAGTACTTC
CASSDLRQGETQYF
>NA|TRBD2|TRBV19|15|TRBJ2-2
TGTGCCAGTACCATAGCGGGAGGGAACACCGGGGAGCTGTTTTTT
CASTIAGGNTGELFF
>NA|NA|TRBV9|15|TRBJ1-2
TGTGCCAGCAGCGGAATCAGGGAGGGGGGCTATGGCTACACCTTC
CASSGIREGGYGYTF
>NA|NA|TRBV7-3|14|TRBJ2-1
TGTGCCAGCAGCCCCCCGGGTGGTAGCGAGAGGAAGTTCTTC
CASSPPGGSERKFF
>few|NA|TRBV2|16|TRBJ2-7
TGTGCCAGCAGTGAGGGTGGATGGACTACCCCCTACGAGCAGTACTTC
CASSEGGWTTPYEQYF
>NA|NA|TRBV27|17|TRBJ2-3
TGTGCCAGCAGTTCGAAGACTAGTTCACAAACGCAGGATACGCAGTATTTT
CASSSKTSSQTQDTQYF
>NA|NA|TRBV4-2|16|TRBJ2-2
TGTGCCAGCAGCCAAGATCAGGGACTCTACACCGGGGAGCTGTTTTTT
CASSQDQGLYTGELFF
>once|TRBD2|TRBV29-1|18|TRBJ2-1
TGCAGCGTTGACGGGACTAGCGGGAGGGATAGCTCCTACAATGAGCAGTTCTTC
CSVDGTSGRDSSYNEQFF
>NA|NA|TRBV7-8|16|TRBJ1-5
TGTGCCAGCAGCTTAGGGCGGGGATATAGCAATCAGCCCCAGCATTTT
CASSLGRGYSNQPQHF
>NA|TRBD2|TRBV28|18|TRBJ2-1
TGTGCCAGCAGCCACCCTTTCACTAGCGGAGCCTCCTACAATGAGCAGTTCTTC
CASSHPFTSGASYNEQFF
>NA|NA|TRBV4-3|15|TRBJ2-1
TGCGCCAGCAGCCAAAATTTCGGGCCCGGGGGAGAGCAGTTCTTC
CASSQNFGPGGEQFF
>NA|NA|TRBV7-7|14|TRBJ2-2
TGTGCCAGCAGCTTGACGGGGAGAACCGGGGAGCTGTTTTTT
CASSLTGRTGELFF
>NA|TRBD2|TRBV5-4|16|TRBJ2-3
TGTGCCAGCAGCTCGAAGACTAGCGGGAGCCCAGATACGCAGTATTTT
CASSSKTSGSPDTQYF
>NA|NA|TRBV6-6|13|TRBJ2-1
TGTGCATCCGGAGGATCCCCCTACAATGAGCAGTTCTTC
CASGGSPYNEQFF
>NA|NA|TRBV7-2|13|TRBJ2-1
TGTGCCTCCCTGGGGAGCTCCTACAATGAGCAGTTCTTC
CASLGSSYNEQFF
>NA|TRBD2|TRBV15|17|TRBJ2-7
TGTGCCACCAGCGAGGGACTAGCGGGAGGAGGGGTCTACGAGCAGTACTTC
CATSEGLAGGGVYEQYF
>NA|NA|TRBV11-2|13|TRBJ2-2
TGTGCCAGCAGCCAGACAGTGACCGGGGAGCTGTTTTTT
CASSQTVTGELFF
>NA|NA|TRBV7-3|13|TRBJ1-2
TGTGCCAGCAGCTTAAAGGGGGTCTATGGCTACACCTTC
CASSLKGVYGYTF
>NA|NA|TRBV7-3|15|TRBJ2-3
TGTGCCAGCAGCTTACGAGCTAGCCAAACAGATACGCAGTATTTT
CASSLRASQTDTQYF
>NA|TRBD1|TRBV2|13|TRBJ1-2
TGTGCCAGCAGTCGACAGGGGGCGAGGGGCTACACCTTC
CASSRQGARGYTF
>NA|TRBD1|TRBV19|14|TRBJ1-1
TGTGCCAGTAGTGCGTTGTCGAAGACAGGGAAAGCTTTCTTT
CASSALSKTGKAFF
>NA|NA|TRBV29-1|13|TRBJ1-1
TGCAGCGTCCCTTTATTGTGGAACACTGAAGCTTTCTTT
CSVPLLWNTEAFF
>NA|TRBD1|TRBV5-1|14|TRBJ2-4
TGCGCCAGCACCCTCCAGACAGGGGGGGACATTCAGTACTTC
CASTLQTGGDIQYF
>NA|NA|TRBV30|15|TRBJ2-6
TGTGCCTGGAGTGCGGGACTCCCTGGGGCCAACGTCCTGACTTTC
CAWSAGLPGANVLTF
>NA|NA|TRBV9|17|TRBJ2-2
TGTGCCAGCAGCGTACCCTTGGAGGGTGCGGACACCGGGGAGCTGTTTTTT
CASSVPLEGADTGELFF
>few|TRBD2|TRBV29-1|15|TRBJ2-7
TGCAGCGTATTAAAGCTAGCGGGGATAACCTACGAGCAGTACTTC
CSVLKLAGITYEQYF
>NA|NA|TRBV6-5|10|TRBJ1-5
TGTGCCAGCACTCCAGGGCCCCAGCATTTT
CASTPGPQHF
>NA|TRBD1|TRBV7-3|16|TRBJ2-2
TGTGCCAGCAGCTTCGACGGGACAGGGTCCACCGGGGAGCTGTTTTTT
CASSFDGTGSTGELFF
>NA|NA|TRBV6-6|16|TRBJ1-5
TGTGCCAGCAGCAAGCGGACGGAATATAGCAATCAGCCCCAGCATTTT
CASSKRTEYSNQPQHF
>NA|NA|TRBV9|14|TRBJ1-5
TGTGCCAGCAGCACAGGGACCTTGGGGCAGCCCCAGCATTTT
CASSTGTLGQPQHF
>NA|TRBD1|TRBV2|14|TRBJ2-5
TGTGCCAGCAGGGACGAGGGGGCGCGGGAGACCCAGTACTTC
CASRDEGARETQYF
>NA|NA|TRBV28|14|TRBJ2-7
TGTGCCAGCAGTTTAGGTACAGGGTACTACGAGCAGTACTTC
CASSLGTGYYEQYF
>NA|TRBD1|TRBV6-1|15|TRBJ1-3
TGTGCCAGCAGGGGACAGGGAGTCTCTGGAAACACCATATATTTT
CASRGQGVSGNTIYF
>NA|NA|TRBV30|13|TRBJ2-3
TGTGCCTGGAGTGTACGAGGAACAGATACGCAGTATTTT
CAWSVRGTDTQYF
>NA|TRBD2|TRBV7-2|18|TRBJ2-1
TGTGCCAGCAGCTTAGTCGGGACTAGCGGGAGCTCCTACAATGAGCAGTTCTTC
CASSLVGTSGSSYNEQFF
>NA|NA|TRBV11-2|15|TRBJ2-7
TGTGCCAGCAGCCCCGAAGGACTACGGAGAAACGAGCAGTACTTC
CASSPEGLRRNEQYF
>NA|TRBD1|TRBV6-5|14|TRBJ1-1
TGTGCCGCTAGGACAGGGGGGATGAACACTGAAGCTTTCTTT
CAARTGGMNTEAFF
>NA|NA|TRBV30|13|TRBJ2-5
TGTGCCTGGAGTGGTGGGGCGCGGGAGACCCAGTACTTC
CAWSGGARETQYF
>once|NA|TRBV9|16|TRBJ2-5
TGTGCCAGCAGCGTAGATGGGGCTAGCGTGGGAGAGACCCAGTACTTC
CASSVDGASVGETQYF
>once|NA|TRBV10-3|12|TRBJ1-2
TGTGCCATCAGTGATCAGGGTTATGGCTACACCTTC
CAISDQGYGYTF
>few|NA|TRBV25-1|15|TRBJ1-1
TGTGCCAGCAGTGCTTTAGCCGGGACAAACACTGAAGCTTTCTTT
CASSALAGTNTEAFF
>once|TRBD2|TRBV6-5|15|TRBJ2-2
TGTGCCAGCACCCAACTAGCGGGATCCACCGGGGAGCTGTTTTTT
CASTQLAGSTGELFF
>NA|NA|TRBV29-1|12|TRBJ2-3
TGCAGCGGGGAGGAGGGGACAGATACGCAGTATTTT
CSGEEGTDTQYF
>NA|TRBD2|TRBV4-3|15|TRBJ2-7
TGCGCCAGCAGTGAACTAGCGGGAGTCGCCTACGAGCAGTACTTC
CASSELAGVAYEQYF
>NA|TRBD1|TRBV7-2|15|TRBJ2-3
TGTGCCAGCAGGCCAGGGGGCGGGGACTCAGATACGCAGTATTTT
CASRPGGGDSDTQYF